This record concerns one TCR beta chain sequence. This clonotype was counted many times. Its binding antigen is unknown. No clone much larger than this one lies a single base away; base qualities are absent. What the time point label conveys for this sample: sample taken at primary tumor resection. TCR sequencing used whole RNA extracted from tumor and nontumor lung tissue, or from cryopreserved PBMC samples, without cell sorting. Samples were obtained from roughly 72 patients with early-stage, untreated non-small cell lung cancer from the lung TRACERx cohort. Patients were selected for TCR sequencing only if sufficient RNA was available from at least two tumor regions. Receptor libraries were prepared by 5' RACE. TCRdb names NextSeq 500 as the instrument used. The TCR library protocol attached a unique molecular identifier to each TCR cDNA molecule to allow correction of PCR and sequencing errors. In the paper's pipeline: TCR identification, UMI-based error correction and CDR3 extraction were performed with Decombinator tools. Expanded TCRs were defined as those above a frequency of 2 per 1,000, corresponding to the top 1% of the tumor frequency distribution. Rényi diversity was computed with the R vegan package after subsampling each repertoire 100 times to 5,000 TCRs. To build CDR3 similarity networks, amino acid triplet string-kernel similarity was used, and CDR3s were connected when their pairwise similarity was above 0.82. TCRdb reworked the public reads: Q25 trimming with fastp, MiXCR clone assembly, productive beta chains retained. Rows are combined by CDR3 protein, so each entry shows the most common genes and DNA. The V and J calls reflect TCRdb's pipeline rather than the authors' work. This sample is represented by about 26,000 distinct CDR3 sequences; 9.5% to 15% of them were singletons. The ten largest clones represent around 23% of the sample.

This entry comes from a study of spatial heterogeneity in lung cancer (dated by TCRdb to about 2019). About the study as a whole: More beta-chain than alpha-chain transcripts were consistently detected, likely reflecting higher beta-chain transcript abundance. In the raw uncorrected reads, each unique combination of TCR and UMI appeared more than ten times on average. The study quantitatively compared TCR alpha and beta repertoires across multiple tumor regions, matched nontumor lung and blood in non-small cell lung cancer. TCR repertoire features were related to nonsynonymous mutation counts determined by whole-exome sequencing of tumor tissue. Both alpha and beta chains were TCR-sequenced in 200 to 250 tumor regions, under 80 matched nontumor lung samples and approximately 50 PBMC samples obtained at surgery. Findings and caveats that apply to the study as a whole: Confirming at a functional level the hypothesis that regional TCRs recognize regional mutations was considered to require additional single-cell paired TCR alpha and beta sequencing. Ubiquitous expanded tumor TCRs showed up in blood more often at tumor resection than at routine follow-up.

The junction shows trimming of 5 bases on V and 0 bases on J, and the gene matches do not reach 6 bases of it. Spanning cysteine to phenylalanine, the CDR3 consists of 17 amino acids. The kept DNA is CDR3 alone, 51 bases in frame from the first base. As encoded in the germline V gene, CDR1 is SGHVS while CDR2 is FQNEAQ. The sample was PBMCs, taken at surgery. This sequence was found in a female donor with early-stage non-small cell lung cancer. The chain is made from TRBV7-8 and TRBJ2-2; TRBD2 fits 10 bases in the junction. The CDR3 loop reads CASSPLAGLTNTGELFF. In nucleotides, the sequence is TGTGCCAGCAGCCCACTAGCGGGGCTAACGAACACCGGGGAGCTGTTTTTT. Beyond the CDR3, the reference TRBV7-8 and TRBJ2-2 genes provide the residues; the full variable domain reads: GAGVSQSPRYKVAKRGQDVALRCDPISGHVSLFWYQQALGQGPEFLTYFQNEAQLDKSGLPSDRFFAERPEGSVSTLKIQRTQQEDSAVYLCASSPLAGLTNTGELFFGEGSRLTVL.